The 31 T cell receptor beta chains below all came from one sample that was sequenced in a study of blood T cell repertoires in COVID-19. Profiling relied on immunoSEQ multiplex PCR, and the TCRdb table lists in-frame clones only, not all of them. The sample carries about 140,000 clones, around 81% recorded once. The material sequenced was peripheral blood. Receptors were obtained from a human donor in a cohort sampled during active COVID-19.

The chain links TRBV3-1 (or the pseudogene TRBV3-2) to TRBJ2-6; D uncertain. This CDR3 is 15 amino acids long. Germline CDR1 reads LGHDT; CDR2 reads YNNKEL (reference sequence). The germline V and J ends were trimmed by 4 bases and 0 bases, with 7 bases remaining between them. The CDR3 is CASSPPSSGANVLTF. The CDR3 coding sequence is TGTGCCAGCAGCCCCCCCAGCTCTGGGGCCAACGTCCTGACTTTC.

This clone has only one observation. The chain employs TRBV29-1 and TRBJ2-5; 7 positions agree with TRBD1. The V segment lost 5 bases and the J segment 0 bases; nucleotides outside the gene matches: 3. From germline, CDR1 is SQVTM and CDR2 ANQGSEA. CDR3 length equals 13 residues. In DNA form, the CDR3 reads TGCAGCGTTTTACAGGGGTACCAAGAGACCCAGTACTTC. Amino acid sequence: CSVLQGYQETQYF.

CDR3 DNA sequence: TGTGCCAGCACCCTAGCGAAGGGCTCCTCCTACGAGCAGTACTTC. This sequence encodes CASTLAKGSSYEQYF. This sequence joins TRBV6-5 and TRBJ2-7, with D perhaps TRBD2 (6 bases). Germline CDR1 is MNHEY and CDR2 is SVGAGI. V dropped 7 bases and J dropped 0 bases, with 16 bases sitting between them. This CDR3 is 15 amino acids long.

This chain links TRBV18 with TRBJ2-2; D is perhaps TRBD1 (5 bases). The germline gives CDR1 KGHSH, CDR2 LQKENI. V was clipped by 3 bases and J by 1 base, with 15 bases between them. The CDR3 contains 17 residues. The CDR3 bases are TGTGCCAGCTCACCCGACTCCAGGGCTGGGAACACCGGGGAGCTGTTTTTT. This gives the protein CASSPDSRAGNTGELFF.

V and J are TRBV9 and TRBJ1-2; the D is unclear. Trimming left V 3 bases short and J 8 bases short, with 8 bases between. Per the germline V gene, CDR1 is SGDLS and CDR2 is YYNGEE. The CDR3 spans 11 residues. CDR3: CASSAEGGYTF. CDR3 bases: TGTGCCAGCAGCGCGGAGGGAGGCTACACCTTC.

The rearrangement uses TRBV15 and TRBJ1-1, with D unresolved. The CDR3 consists of 16 residues. Trimming removed 5 bases at V and 4 bases at J, with 20 bases between. Germline loops: CDR1 LNHNV, CDR2 YYDKDF (reference sequence). CDR3 residues: CATSSGILKFSTEAFF. Here the CDR3 DNA reads TGTGCCACCAGCTCCGGGATTCTAAAGTTTAGCACTGAAGCTTTCTTT.

The chain carries TRBV5-4 and TRBJ1-1; weak D call: TRBD1 (5 bases). This CDR3 has 15 amino acids. V was clipped by 4 bases and J by 0 bases, with 13 bases between them. Germline loops: CDR1 SGHNT, CDR2 YYREEE (reference sequence). In nucleotides, the CDR3 is TGTGCCAGCAGCCTTAGACAGACCATGAACACTGAAGCTTTCTTT. Its translation is CASSLRQTMNTEAFF. The complete variable domain, with remaining parts taken from reference TRBV5-4 and TRBJ1-1, reads ETGVTQSPTHLIKTRGQQVTLRCSSQSGHNTVSWYQQALGQGPQFIFQYYREEENGRGNFPPRFSGLQFPNYSSELNVNALELDDSALYLCASSLRQTMNTEAFFGQGTRLTVV.

V is TRBV27 and J is TRBJ1-5; D perhaps matches TRBD1 (5 bases). The CDR3 has 17 residues. Germline loops: CDR1 MNHEY, CDR2 SMNVEV (reference sequence). Between the trimmed V and J ends, which lost 0 bases and 2 bases, there was a span of 14 bases. In DNA, the CDR3 is TGTGCCAGCAGTTTATCGATGTGGGAACAGGGCAATCAGCCCCAGCATTTT. It is translated as CASSLSMWEQGNQPQHF.

The chain links TRBV29-1 to TRBJ2-1; D gene ambiguous. Trimming took off 5 bases at V and 0 bases at J, with 11 bases between the two ends. Per the germline V gene, CDR1 is SQVTM and CDR2 is ANQGSEA. The CDR3 loop spans 14 amino acids. The CDR3 DNA reads as TGCAGCGTTCTTAGCTCGAGCTCCTACAATGAGCAGTTCTTC. Its translation: CSVLSSSSYNEQFF.

The V and J genes are TRBV7-9 and TRBJ2-3; TRBD2 aligns across 12 bases. Germline loops: CDR1 SEHNR, CDR2 FQNEAQ (reference sequence). The CDR3 extends over 18 amino acids. V gave up 1 base and J gave up 3 bases; unmatched junction bases: 8. The DNA for the CDR3 is TGTGCCAGCAGCTTAGATGGACTAGCGGGGTTCTCTACAGATACGCAGTATTTT. It encodes CASSLDGLAGFSTDTQYF.

The chain carries TRBV12-5 and TRBJ2-7, with unresolved D. This CDR3 contains 13 residues. V was cut by 0 bases and J by 7 bases, with 10 bases left in between. CDR1 LGHNT and CDR2 FRNRAP come from the germline V gene. CDR3 sequence: CASGLVLRLEQYF. In DNA, the CDR3 is TGTGCTAGTGGTTTGGTACTGAGGCTAGAGCAGTACTTC.

In this sample, this clone turned up once. V gene TRBV5-1 combines with J gene TRBJ1-1; 7 bases line up with TRBD1. The CDR3 totals 13 residues. V lost 7 bases to trimming and J lost 3 bases; unmatched junction nucleotides: 6. In germline, CDR1 is SGHRS, CDR2 YFSETQ. This CDR3 is CASARTGDTEAFF. DNA of the CDR3: TGCGCCAGCGCTCGCACAGGGGACACTGAAGCTTTCTTT.

V and J are TRBV9 and TRBJ2-1, with 10 bases identical to TRBD2. The CDR3 covers 16 residues. The V gene end was trimmed by 4 bases and the J gene end by 5 bases; junction bases not matched to a gene: 9. Germline values: CDR1 SGDLS, CDR2 YYNGEE. CDR3: CASSLRRTSGNNEQFF. CDR3 DNA: TGTGCCAGCAGCCTCAGGCGGACTAGCGGTAACAATGAGCAGTTCTTC.

J is TRBJ2-1 and V is TRBV18, with 10 bases matching TRBD2. The germline V gene has CDR1 KGHSH and CDR2 LQKENI. V lost 4 bases and J lost 2; bases outside the gene matches: 5. This CDR3 region has 16 residues. The CDR3 loop is CASSLTAGGTYNEQFF. The CDR3 DNA reads TGTGCCAGCTCACTTACAGCGGGAGGGACCTACAATGAGCAGTTCTTC.

This clone was detected a few times. This CDR3 is CASSLPAGAEEQYF. As DNA, the CDR3 is TGTGCCAGCAGCTTGCCAGCGGGAGCGGAAGAGCAGTACTTC. V is TRBV7-2 and J is TRBJ2-7; the match to TRBD2 covers 8 bases. The germline gives CDR1 SGHTA, CDR2 FQGNSA. This CDR3 is 14 amino acids long. V dropped 3 bases and J dropped 7; count of bases not matched to a gene: 8.

The rearrangement uses TRBV6-5 and TRBJ1-1; TRBD1 is a possible D gene (6 bases). This CDR3 is 14 amino acids long. Germline CDR1 reads MNHEY; CDR2 reads SVGAGI. V gave up 6 bases and J gave up 4 bases, with 15 bases separating them. The CDR3 DNA sequence: TGTGCCAGCAGCTCCCCGGGGGGCTTCACTGAAGCTTTCTTT. It codes for CASSSPGGFTEAFF.

V is TRBV11-3 and J is TRBJ2-5; no firm D call. The CDR3 runs 13 residues. Germline-derived CDR1 and CDR2 are SGHNT and YENEEA. The ends were cut back, 2 bases at V and 4 bases at J, with 8 bases in the middle. CDR3 nucleotides: TGTGCCAGCAGCTTATTTGTCGGAGAGACCCAGTACTTC. It codes for CASSLFVGETQYF.

CDR3 sequence (DNA): TGTGCCAGCAGCTTGGGGGGACGAACGCAGTATTTT. Translation gives CASSLGGRTQYF. The V call is TRBV7-2, the J call TRBJ2-3, with D possibly TRBD2 on 6 matching bases. CDR1 is SGHTA and CDR2 is FQGNSA in the germline V gene. The V end lost 3 bases, the J end lost 9 bases, and 10 bases lay between the germline ends. This CDR3 has 12 residues.

This chain uses TRBV6-2 or TRBV6-3 with TRBJ2-2, with TRBD2 matching over 10 bases. After removal of 5 bases from V and 8 bases from J, the junction contained 5 bases not matched to a gene. This CDR3 is built from 14 residues. Germline V gives CDR1 MNHEY, CDR2 SVGEGT. The CDR3 sequence: CASSRPGLAGELFF. DNA of the CDR3: TGTGCCAGCAGTCGACCGGGACTAGCGGGGGAGCTGTTTTTT.

The J gene is TRBJ1-5, the V gene TRBV15; TRBD1 matches at 10 bases. V lost 3 bases to trimming and J lost 3 bases; unmatched junction nucleotides: 2. The CDR3 totals 15 residues. The germline V gene has CDR1 LNHNV and CDR2 YYDKDF (reference sequence). The CDR3 coding sequence is TGTGCCACCAGCAGGGACAGGGGGACCAATCAGCCCCAGCATTTT. Amino acid sequence: CATSRDRGTNQPQHF.

This clone was found a few times. This chain uses TRBV30 with TRBJ1-1, with no clear D. The germline V and J ends were trimmed by 0 bases and 5 bases, with 10 bases remaining between them. The CDR3 runs to 13 residues. CDR1 and CDR2 (germline): GTSNPN, SVGIG (reference sequence). The CDR3 loop reads CAWSVAEGTEAFF. As DNA, the CDR3 is TGTGCCTGGAGTGTAGCGGAAGGGACTGAAGCTTTCTTT.

In nucleotides, the CDR3 is TGTGCCAGTAGTATAGATGTGGACAGGGGCCAGCCCCAGCATTTT. Translated: CASSIDVDRGQPQHF. The rearrangement joins TRBV19 to TRBJ1-5; 9 nucleotides line up with TRBD1. The CDR3 extends over 15 amino acids. Germline CDR1 and CDR2: LNHDA and SQIVND (reference sequence). V dropped 0 bases and J dropped 7; count of bases not matched to a gene: 4. The full variable domain, rest sourced from reference TRBV19 and TRBJ1-5, is DGGITQSPKYLFRKEGQNVTLSCEQNLNHDAMYWYRQDPGQGLRLIYYSQIVNDFQKGDIAEGYSVSREKKESFPLTVTSAQKNPTAFYLCASSIDVDRGQPQHFGDGTRLSIL.

This clone was counted a few times. The CDR3 region has the DNA TGTGCCAGTAACCTTCAGAAGGGGACTCCCCTAAGGTCTGAAGCTTTCTTT. Translated: CASNLQKGTPLRSEAFF. V gene TRBV19 combines with J gene TRBJ1-1, with D possibly matching TRBD1 (5 bases). Germline V gives CDR1 LNHDA, CDR2 SQIVND (reference sequence). The CDR3 covers 17 residues. Trimming stripped 7 bases from V and 6 bases from J, with 27 bases between.

This chain uses TRBV9 with TRBJ2-1, with TRBD2 matching 7 bases. This CDR3 comprises 15 residues. Germline V gene lookup returns CDR1 SGDLS and CDR2 YYNGEE. V was pared by 4 bases and J by 4 bases, with 8 bases of the junction left unmatched. CDR3 sequence: CASSRGDYQYNEQFF. The CDR3 region has the DNA TGTGCCAGCAGCCGGGGGGACTACCAATACAATGAGCAGTTCTTC.

The CDR3 loop is CASSWGLAGSEQFF. The CDR3 region has the DNA TGTGCCAGCAGCTGGGGACTAGCGGGAAGCGAGCAGTTCTTC. J is TRBJ2-1 and V is TRBV7-3; TRBD2 aligns across 13 bases. This CDR3 comprises 14 residues. CDR1 and CDR2 from the germline V gene are SGHTA and FQGTGA. V lost 4 bases, J lost 10 bases, and 4 bases stayed unmatched.

This clone was seen only a few times. The rearrangement links TRBV19 to TRBJ2-1; 10 nucleotides align to TRBD2. The CDR3 extends over 15 amino acids. Germline V gene lookup returns CDR1 LNHDA and CDR2 SQIVND (reference sequence). After removal of 3 bases from V and 8 bases from J, the junction contained 7 bases not matched to a gene. The CDR3: CASSIASGSNYEQFF. For the CDR3, the DNA is TGTGCCAGTAGTATCGCTAGCGGGAGTAACTATGAGCAGTTCTTC.

This chain links TRBV19 with TRBJ1-5; 9 bases are shared with TRBD1. Germline V gives CDR1 LNHDA, CDR2 SQIVND (reference sequence). J was trimmed by 5 bases and V by 6 bases; bases with no gene match: 5. This CDR3 has 14 residues. As DNA, the CDR3 is TGTGCCAGTAGACCTTGGACAGGGGATCAGCCCCAGCATTTT. Amino acids: CASRPWTGDQPQHF.

To note about this clone: Other DNA sequences in this specimen translate into the identical CDR3. The chain joins TRBV19 to TRBJ1-4; 8 bases map to TRBD1. V shed 3 bases, J shed 5 bases, and the junction held 5 bases outside the gene matches. CDR1 and CDR2 from the germline V gene are LNHDA and SQIVND (reference sequence). This CDR3 spans 15 amino acids. As DNA, the CDR3 is TGTGCCAGTAGTATCCGGACAGGGTCCAATGAAAAACTGTTTTTT. Amino acids: CASSIRTGSNEKLFF.

The rearrangement links TRBV11-2 to TRBJ2-1; 11 bases line up with TRBD2. The CDR3 is 15 amino acids. V trimming: 5 bases; J trimming: 9 bases; junction bases outside the gene matches: 9. Germline CDR1 SGHAT, CDR2 FQNNGV. CDR3 region: CASSLGTSGRSEQFF. In nucleotides, the CDR3 is TGTGCCAGCAGCCTCGGGACTAGCGGTCGTAGTGAGCAGTTCTTC. Based on the CDR3 plus reference TRBV11-2 and TRBJ2-1, the full variable domain is EAGVAQSPRYKIIEKRQSVAFWCNPISGHATLYWYQQILGQGPKLLIQFQNNGVVDDSQLPKDRFSAERLKGVDSTLKIQPAKLEDSAVYLCASSLGTSGRSEQFFGPGTRLTVL.

The chain employs TRBV5-1 and TRBJ2-1; 14 bases agree with TRBD2. This CDR3 spans 15 amino acids. Germline CDR1 reads SGHRS; CDR2 reads YFSETQ. V lost 5 bases and J lost 5; bases outside the gene matches: 3. CDR3 in DNA: TGCGCCAGCAGACCGGGACTAGCGGGAGACAATGAGCAGTTCTTC. It specifies CASRPGLAGDNEQFF.

The chain is built from TRBV5-1 and TRBJ2-2; TRBD2 might be the D (5 bases). With 0 bases removed from V and 4 bases from J, the gap between germline ends came to 13 bases. The germline CDR1 and CDR2 sequences are SGHRS and YFSETQ. The CDR3 length is 16 residues. The CDR3 loop is CASSLGRLEVTGELFF. The CDR3 DNA follows: TGCGCCAGCAGCTTGGGACGGCTGGAGGTCACCGGGGAGCTGTTTTTT.